Following are 11 T cell receptor beta chains from one sample sequenced in a study of blood T cells in healthy people across ages. The authors ran a second PCR of 7 to 11 cycles using a sample-barcoded 5' primer and a J-beta primer mix. TCRdb ran MiXCR on the 5' RACE reads and lists one entry per CDR3 protein. The sample yields more than 1.4 million distinct CDR3 sequences, 42% seen once. The material sequenced was blood. Receptors originate from a woman aged 18-35 years in good health.

This clonotype was seen a few times. The chain employs TRBV15 and TRBJ1-2; weak D call: TRBD1 (6 bases). Germline CDR1 and CDR2: LNHNV and YYDKDF (reference sequence). CDR3 length: 13 amino acids. Trimming took off 9 bases at V and 7 bases at J, with 18 bases between the two ends. CDR3 protein: CATHPGAGGGYTF. The CDR3 region has the DNA TGTGCCACTCACCCAGGGGCCGGTGGTGGCTACACCTTC.

This clonotype has only a few counts. CDR3 protein: CASSYGRAGTDTQYF. For the CDR3, the DNA is TGTGCCAGCAGTTATGGAAGAGCGGGGACAGATACGCAGTATTTT. The chain combines TRBV12-3 or TRBV12-4 with TRBJ2-3; 7 bases map to TRBD2. CDR3 length: 15 amino acids. V dropped 4 bases and J dropped 3; count of bases not matched to a gene: 7.

This rearrangement joins TRBV4-1 to TRBJ1-4; a possible D gene is TRBD1 (6 bases). The V and J ends lost 1 base and 8 bases respectively, with 17 bases between them. CDR1 and CDR2 from the germline V gene are MGHRA and YSYEKL. This CDR3 has 16 residues. In nucleotides, the CDR3 is TGCGCCAGCAGCCAAGTGGGGGGGGCGGGGGTCGAAAAACTGTTTTTT. Translated: CASSQVGGAGVEKLFF.

The DNA of the CDR3 is TGTGCCAGCTCACCATCCCACACTGAAGCTTTCTTT. Translating it yields CASSPSHTEAFF. The V call is TRBV18, the J call TRBJ1-1; D gene uncertain. This CDR3 comprises 12 residues. V was shortened by 2 bases and J by 3 bases, with 4 bases between the two germline ends. CDR1 and CDR2 (germline): KGHSH, LQKENI.

A few counts support this clonotype. V gene TRBV20-1 combines with J gene TRBJ2-3, with 11 bases fitting TRBD2. Germline values: CDR1 DFQATT, CDR2 SNEGSKA (reference sequence). The CDR3 contains 15 residues. Unmatched junction bases numbered 9, after V lost 4 bases and J lost 6 bases. The CDR3 region has the DNA TGCAGTGCTAATCCGACTAGCGGGACCCGGGATACGCAGTATTTT. Translated, it gives CSANPTSGTRDTQYF.

This clonotype turned up a few times. The chain joins TRBV7-9 to TRBJ2-7; tentative D call: TRBD1 (5 bases). CDR1 is SEHNR and CDR2 is FQNEAQ in the germline V gene (reference sequence). The ends were cut back, 5 bases at V and 5 bases at J, with 13 bases in the middle. This CDR3 is built from 13 residues. The CDR3 DNA sequence: TGTGCCAGCAGCCCACGAGCCAGGGACGAGCAGTACTTC. Translation gives CASSPRARDEQYF.

This chain joins TRBV20-1 and TRBJ2-7; D unclear. The CDR3 loop spans 12 amino acids. Germline values: CDR1 DFQATT, CDR2 SNEGSKA (reference sequence). Trimming removed 7 bases at V and 6 bases at J, with 16 bases between. Here the CDR3 reads CSVSRPFGEQYF. Here the CDR3 DNA reads TGCAGTGTGAGTAGGCCCTTCGGCGAGCAGTACTTC.

CDR3 loop: CASSFSGGPDTQYF. The CDR3 DNA follows: TGTGCCAGCAGCTTTTCAGGGGGGCCGGATACGCAGTATTTT. The chain links TRBV7-2 to TRBJ2-3, with D possibly being TRBD1 (7 bases). V was shortened by 3 bases and J by 6 bases, with 13 bases between the two germline ends. Germline V gene data show CDR1 as SGHTA and CDR2 as FQGNSA. The CDR3 loop spans 14 amino acids.

Comment on this clonotype: It may be a read error: a sequence one base away is much more abundant. This chain connects TRBV29-1 to TRBJ2-5, with D possibly matching TRBD1 (5 bases). V was pared by 5 bases and J by 2 bases, with 9 bases between. Germline loops: CDR1 SQVTM, CDR2 ANQGSEA. The CDR3 is 12 residues long. CDR3 in DNA: TGCAGCGTTAGGGGCAGGCAAGAGACCCAGTACTTC. Encoded protein: CSVRGRQETQYF.

V gene TRBV6-5 combines with J gene TRBJ2-3; 7 positions match TRBD1. With V trimmed by 2 bases and J by 0 bases, 5 bases remained unmatched. CDR1 is MNHEY, CDR2 SVGAGI, per germline. The CDR3 sequence is 16 residues long. CDR3 nucleotides: TGTGCCAGCAGTTACCGGCCAGGGGGAAGCACAGATACGCAGTATTTT. Protein sequence: CASSYRPGGSTDTQYF.

The chain carries TRBV15 and TRBJ2-1; 8 nucleotides agree with TRBD2. The CDR3 has 15 residues. Germline assignment: CDR1 LNHNV and CDR2 YYDKDF (reference sequence). Losses at the gene ends were 0 bases for V and 10 bases for J; bases not matched to a gene: 8. CDR3 loop: CATSREKKLADEQFF. CDR3 nucleotide sequence: TGTGCCACCAGCAGAGAAAAAAAACTAGCGGACGAGCAGTTCTTC.